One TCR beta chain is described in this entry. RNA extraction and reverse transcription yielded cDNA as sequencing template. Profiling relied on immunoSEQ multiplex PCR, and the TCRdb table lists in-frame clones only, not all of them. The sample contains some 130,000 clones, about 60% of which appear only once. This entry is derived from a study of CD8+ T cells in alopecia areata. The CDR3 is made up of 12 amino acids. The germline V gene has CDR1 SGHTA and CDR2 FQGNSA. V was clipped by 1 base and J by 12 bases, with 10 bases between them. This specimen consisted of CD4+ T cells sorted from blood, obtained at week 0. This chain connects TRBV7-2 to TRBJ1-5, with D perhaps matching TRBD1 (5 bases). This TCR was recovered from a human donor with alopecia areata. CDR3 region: CASSLDGQGQHF. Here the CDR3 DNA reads TGTGCCAGCAGCTTAGATGGGCAGGGCCAGCATTTT.